This T cell receptor beta chain was documented in a study of regulatory T cells in long-lasting Graves disease. Time point given: persistent/refractory GD, antithyroid drugs over 5 years with positive TRAb. Researchers made the TCR library from RNA that was extracted from PBMCs. Graves' disease was diagnosed by American Thyroid Association guidelines. This clonotype was observed at least ten times. The authors built TCR beta libraries using iRepertoire HTBI primers and Arm-PCR of CDR3 regions. TCRdb analysed the multiplex PCR reads with MiXCR anew, one entry per CDR3 protein. This table has 420,000 or so distinct CDR3 sequences, about a quarter appearing once. The CDR3 extends over 14 amino acids. Germline V gene data show CDR1 as SEHNR and CDR2 as FQNEAQ (reference sequence). Unmatched junction bases numbered 7, after V lost 8 bases and J lost 4 bases.

Sample: peripheral blood mononuclear cells (PBMCs), taken when the disease was refractory, from a patient treated with antithyroid drugs. The rearrangement uses TRBV7-9 and TRBJ1-2; 10 bases agree with TRBD1. The sequence was collected from a female donor with Graves disease. The CDR3 here is CASGQGVGSYGYTF. CDR3 nucleotides: TGTGCCAGCGGACAGGGGGTCGGGAGCTATGGCTACACCTTC.